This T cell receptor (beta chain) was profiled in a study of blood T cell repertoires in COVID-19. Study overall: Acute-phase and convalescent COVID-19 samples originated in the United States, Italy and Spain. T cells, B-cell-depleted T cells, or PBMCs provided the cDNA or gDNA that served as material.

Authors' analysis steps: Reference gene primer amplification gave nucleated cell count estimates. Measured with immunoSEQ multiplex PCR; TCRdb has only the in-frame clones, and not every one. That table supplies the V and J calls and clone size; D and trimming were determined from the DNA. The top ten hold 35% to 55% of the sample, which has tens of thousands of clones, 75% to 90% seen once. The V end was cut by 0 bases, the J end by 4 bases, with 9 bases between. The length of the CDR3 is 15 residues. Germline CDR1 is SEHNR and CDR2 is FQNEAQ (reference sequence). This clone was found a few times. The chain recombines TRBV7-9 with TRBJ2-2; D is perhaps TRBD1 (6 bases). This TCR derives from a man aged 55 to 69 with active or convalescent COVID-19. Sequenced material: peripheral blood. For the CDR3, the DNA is TGTGCCAGCAGCTTAGCAGGACAGATCACCGGGGAGCTGTTTTTT. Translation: CASSLAGQITGELFF. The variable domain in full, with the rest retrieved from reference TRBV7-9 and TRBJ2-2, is DTGVSQNPRHKITKRGQNVTFRCDPISEHNRLYWYRQTLGQGPEFLTYFQNEAQLEKSRLLSDRFSAERPKGSFSTLEIQRTEQGDSAMYLCASSLAGQITGELFFGEGSRLTVL.